The 30 T cell receptor beta chains below were found in one sample sequenced in a study of blood T cell repertoires in COVID-19. Produced via immunoSEQ multiplex PCR; TCRdb's table is partial and in-frame only. The sample comprises over 250,000 clones, about nine tenths of which are singletons, and about 4.1% rests with the top ten. The material sequenced was peripheral blood. The source of these receptors is a man in his 60s who had recovered from COVID-19.

V is TRBV15 and J is TRBJ1-5; D unresolved. V was cut by 0 bases and J by 0 bases, with 6 bases left in between. This CDR3 has 15 residues. The germline V gene has CDR1 LNHNV and CDR2 YYDKDF (reference sequence). The CDR3 coding sequence is TGTGCCACCAGCAGAGACAGGAATAGCAATCAGCCCCAGCATTTT. Translating it yields CATSRDRNSNQPQHF.

The rearrangement uses TRBV11-2 and TRBJ2-3; D is possibly TRBD1 (6 bases). This CDR3 comprises 14 residues. The germline gives CDR1 SGHAT, CDR2 FQNNGV. With 6 bases removed from V and 0 bases from J, the gap between germline ends came to 10 bases. Written as DNA, the CDR3 is TGTGCCAGCAGACAAACAGGGAGCACAGATACGCAGTATTTT. Encoded protein: CASRQTGSTDTQYF.

The chain uses TRBV4-1 and TRBJ2-2; 10 bases map to TRBD1. V shed 3 bases and J 3 bases; nucleotides not matched to a gene: 4. Per the germline V gene, CDR1 is MGHRA and CDR2 is YSYEKL. The CDR3 consists of 16 residues. CDR3 sequence: CASSQRQGADTGELFF. In DNA, the CDR3 is TGCGCCAGCAGCCAGAGACAGGGGGCAGACACCGGGGAGCTGTTTTTT.

This clone was seen many times. This rearrangement joins TRBV19 to TRBJ2-5; 10 positions match TRBD2. Germline assignment: CDR1 LNHDA and CDR2 SQIVND (reference sequence). With 4 bases clipped from V and 2 bases from J, the junction kept 4 bases outside the gene matches. This CDR3 spans 15 amino acids. CDR3 coding DNA: TGTGCCAGTAGTACCCCTAGCGGGGGTCAAGAGACCCAGTACTTC. Amino acid sequence: CASSTPSGGQETQYF.

This chain uses TRBV5-6 with TRBJ1-2; TRBD1 matches at 7 bases. Trimming removed 4 bases from V and 4 bases from J; junction bases left unmatched: 13. The CDR3 sequence is 16 residues long. Per the germline V gene, CDR1 is SGHDT and CDR2 is YYEEEE. The chain's CDR3 is CASSETGTDVGYGYTF. DNA of the CDR3: TGTGCCAGCAGCGAGACAGGGACAGACGTAGGCTATGGCTACACCTTC.

The V and J genes are TRBV5-1 and TRBJ2-3; D possibly corresponds to TRBD2 (6 bases). V lost 0 bases to trimming and J lost 5 bases, with 19 bases between them. CDR1 is SGHRS and CDR2 is YFSETQ in the germline V gene. This CDR3 is 17 amino acids long. This CDR3 reads CASSLAGGLVGGDTQYF. For the CDR3, the DNA is TGCGCCAGCAGCTTGGCCGGGGGACTTGTTGGGGGAGATACGCAGTATTTT.

The rearrangement uses TRBV13 and TRBJ1-2; perhaps TRBD1 as D (6 bases). The V gene lost 0 bases and the J gene lost 5 bases, with 22 bases spanning the gap. The CDR3 contains 18 residues. Germline V lookup: CDR1 PRHDT, CDR2 FYEKMQ (reference sequence). The CDR3 DNA sequence: TGTGCCAGCAGCTTAGGCAGAAGTCCGATCGACAGGTCTTATGGCTACACCTTC. Translation gives CASSLGRSPIDRSYGYTF.

V and J are TRBV18 and TRBJ1-1; D unresolved. This CDR3 region has 16 residues. Trimming stripped 2 bases from V and 2 bases from J, with 15 bases between. The V gene's germline CDR1 is KGHSH and CDR2 LQKENI. CDR3 sequence: CASSPGAGRVNTEAFF. The CDR3 nucleotides are TGTGCCAGCTCACCAGGCGCGGGTCGGGTCAACACTGAAGCTTTCTTT.

V is TRBV6-5 and J is TRBJ1-2, with 9 positions matching TRBD1. The CDR3 contains 15 residues. V lost 2 bases and J lost 8; bases outside the gene matches: 9. Per the germline V gene, CDR1 is MNHEY and CDR2 is SVGAGI. Written as DNA, the CDR3 is TGTGCCAGCAGTTACCGAGGGACAGGGATGGTAGGCTACACCTTC. Encoded protein: CASSYRGTGMVGYTF.

The chain joins TRBV9 to TRBJ1-2, with D tentatively TRBD1 (5 bases). Trimming took 0 bases from V and 8 from J, leaving 17 bases between them. In germline, CDR1 is SGDLS, CDR2 YYNGEE. This CDR3 has 15 residues. CDR3 in DNA: TGTGCCAGCAGCGTAGACTTTTTGTCGGAGGGGGGCTACACCTTC. It translates to CASSVDFLSEGGYTF. Full variable domain (outside the CDR3, taken from reference TRBV9 and TRBJ1-2): DSGVTQTPKHLITATGQRVTLRCSPRSGDLSVYWYQQSLDQGLQFLIQYYNGEERAKGNILERFSAQQFPDLHSELNLSSLELGDSALYFCASSVDFLSEGGYTFGSGTRLTVV.

This chain joins TRBV9 and TRBJ1-1, with a tentative D call TRBD1 (5 bases). CDR3 size: 17 residues. Germline CDR1 and CDR2: SGDLS and YYNGEE. Deletions cut 0 bases from V and 6 bases from J, with 21 bases between. This CDR3 is CASSVEVGVRAISEAFF. Here the CDR3 DNA reads TGTGCCAGCAGCGTAGAGGTGGGTGTCAGGGCGATTTCTGAAGCTTTCTTT.

The rearrangement links TRBV18 to TRBJ1-1; 11 nucleotides agree with TRBD1. Germline V lookup: CDR1 KGHSH, CDR2 LQKENI. With 4 bases clipped from V and 1 base from J, the junction kept 5 bases outside the gene matches. CDR3 length equals 16 residues. The CDR3 bases are TGTGCCAGCTCACTACAAGGGACAGGGGGGAACACTGAAGCTTTCTTT. Translated: CASSLQGTGGNTEAFF.

This chain connects TRBV7-2 to TRBJ2-5; 14 bases agree with TRBD2. Germline lookup yields CDR1 SGHTA and CDR2 FQGNSA. This CDR3 is 16 amino acids long. With 5 bases clipped from V and 7 bases from J, the junction kept 9 bases outside the gene matches. CDR3 amino acids: CASSAWGTSGGRTQYF. CDR3 in DNA: TGTGCCAGCAGCGCCTGGGGGACTAGCGGGGGACGGACCCAGTACTTC.

V is TRBV7-9 and J is TRBJ2-5; 8 bases map to TRBD1. Germline V gene lookup returns CDR1 SEHNR and CDR2 FQNEAQ (reference sequence). V lost 5 bases, J lost 4 bases, and 12 bases stayed unmatched. The CDR3 is 16 residues long. The CDR3 DNA sequence: TGTGCCAGCAGCCTAAGCCTGGGACAGGTCGTAGAGACCCAGTACTTC. Protein: CASSLSLGQVVETQYF.

The chain recombines TRBV30 with TRBJ1-5; D uncertain. CDR3 length: 15 residues. V lost 2 bases to trimming and J lost 0 bases, with 11 bases between them. CDR1 GTSNPN and CDR2 SVGIG come from the germline V gene (reference sequence). The CDR3 sequence: CAWSRNQNSNQPQHF. The CDR3 nucleotides read TGTGCCTGGAGTCGAAATCAGAATAGCAATCAGCCCCAGCATTTT.

This sequence joins TRBV18 and TRBJ2-1, with D possibly matching TRBD2 (6 bases). Germline assignment: CDR1 KGHSH and CDR2 LQKENI. With 3 bases removed from V and 6 bases from J, the gap between germline ends came to 9 bases. The CDR3 has 13 residues. For the CDR3, the DNA is TGTGCCAGCTCACCGGGACTCCCCAATGAGCAGTTCTTC. Translating gives CASSPGLPNEQFF.

CDR3 in amino acids: CASPPPGVRTEAFF. Written as DNA, the CDR3 is TGTGCCAGCCCGCCCCCGGGGGTTCGGACTGAAGCTTTCTTT. This chain connects TRBV2 to TRBJ1-1; TRBD1 is a possible D gene (5 bases). CDR1 and CDR2 from the germline V gene are SNHLY and FYNNEI. The V end lost 8 bases, the J end lost 5 bases, and 18 bases lay between the germline ends. This CDR3 is 14 amino acids long.

This sequence joins TRBV9 and TRBJ2-3; 11 positions agree with TRBD2. CDR1 and CDR2 from the germline V gene are SGDLS and YYNGEE. This CDR3 has 17 residues. V was pared by 3 bases and J by 3 bases, with 9 bases of the junction left unmatched. CDR3 coding DNA: TGTGCCAGCAGCGGCACCGGGACTAGCGGACCGACAGATACGCAGTATTTT. It yields the protein CASSGTGTSGPTDTQYF.

J is TRBJ2-7 and V is TRBV10-3; tentative D call: TRBD2 (8 bases). Germline V gene sequence: CDR1 ENHRY, CDR2 SYGVKD. The CDR3 is 20 amino acids. The germline V and J ends were trimmed by 6 bases and 5 bases, with 35 bases remaining between them. CDR3 residues: CAIRNFSGDRARIFLHEQYF. The CDR3 coding sequence is TGTGCCATCAGAAACTTTAGCGGGGACAGAGCACGAATATTTCTTCACGAGCAGTACTTC.

This chain uses TRBV4-1 with TRBJ1-2; possibly TRBD1 for D (6 bases). The CDR3 length is 16 residues. The V end lost 4 bases, the J end lost 8 bases, and 23 bases lay between the germline ends. CDR1 and CDR2 (germline): MGHRA, YSYEKL. This CDR3 reads CASSPRGGDSLRGYTF. In DNA, the CDR3 is TGCGCCAGCAGCCCCAGGGGAGGGGACTCTCTTAGGGGCTACACCTTC.

This clone was seen once. The J gene is TRBJ2-1, the V gene TRBV4-2; 16 bases fit TRBD2. CDR1 is LGHNA, CDR2 YNFKEQ, per germline. J lost 8 bases, V lost 1 base, and 8 bases had no gene match. The CDR3 is 18 residues long. The CDR3 spells CASSQAPGLAGGYDEQFF. The CDR3 DNA follows: TGTGCCAGCAGCCAAGCTCCGGGACTAGCGGGGGGGTATGATGAGCAGTTCTTC.

This chain connects TRBV6-1 to TRBJ2-5; D ambiguous. Germline loops: CDR1 MNHNS, CDR2 SASEGT. This CDR3 has 13 amino acids. V was pared by 1 base and J by 2 bases, with 5 bases between. The DNA for the CDR3 is TGTGCCAGCAGTGAAGACTTACAAGAGACCCAGTACTTC. Translated: CASSEDLQETQYF.

The gene calls are TRBV29-1 and TRBJ1-4; perhaps TRBD1 as D (5 bases). Trimming cost V 6 bases and J 4 bases, with 6 bases left between them. The CDR3 contains 11 residues. Germline loops: CDR1 SQVTM, CDR2 ANQGSEA. CDR3 residues: CSVRDNEKLFF. CDR3 in DNA: TGCAGCGTCAGGGATAATGAAAAACTGTTTTTT.

The chain combines TRBV19 with TRBJ1-5; 8 bases align to TRBD1. The germline CDR1 and CDR2 sequences are LNHDA and SQIVND (reference sequence). The CDR3 has 16 amino acids. Unmatched junction bases numbered 14, after V lost 6 bases and J lost 7 bases. The CDR3 DNA sequence: TGTGCCAGTAGAACCGGACAGGGTGTTTCTGGACAGCCCCAGCATTTT. This translates into CASRTGQGVSGQPQHF.

V gene TRBV9 combines with J gene TRBJ2-5; unclear D gene. The germline V and J ends were trimmed by 0 bases and 4 bases, with 7 bases remaining between them. Per the germline V gene, CDR1 is SGDLS and CDR2 is YYNGEE. The CDR3 covers 13 residues. CDR3 nucleotide sequence: TGTGCCAGCAGCGTAGAGGCGGCAGAGACCCAGTACTTC. Its translation is CASSVEAAETQYF.

The chain employs TRBV30 and TRBJ1-2; no clear D. The ends were cut back, 1 base at V and 8 bases at J, with 14 bases in the middle. The germline V gene has CDR1 GTSNPN and CDR2 SVGIG (reference sequence). The CDR3 has 13 residues. This chain's CDR3 is CAWSGAVVQGYTF. In DNA form, the CDR3 reads TGTGCCTGGAGTGGAGCGGTAGTGCAGGGCTACACCTTC. The whole variable domain, filled in from reference TRBV30 and TRBJ1-2, reads SQTIHQWPATLVQPVGSPLSLECTVEGTSNPNLYWYRQAAGRGLQLLFYSVGIGQISSEVPQNLSASRPQDRQFILSSKKLLLSDSGFYLCAWSGAVVQGYTFGSGTRLTVV.

The rearrangement joins TRBV19 to TRBJ1-2; maybe TRBD1 (6 bases). Trimming left V 6 bases short and J 5 bases short, with 22 bases between. The CDR3 is 16 amino acids. Germline V gives CDR1 LNHDA, CDR2 SQIVND (reference sequence). The CDR3 loop is CASRTYLGTGYYGYTF. In nucleotides, the CDR3 is TGTGCCAGTAGGACATACTTGGGAACAGGGTATTATGGCTACACCTTC. Full variable domain (outside the CDR3, taken from reference TRBV19 and TRBJ1-2): DGGITQSPKYLFRKEGQNVTLSCEQNLNHDAMYWYRQDPGQGLRLIYYSQIVNDFQKGDIAEGYSVSREKKESFPLTVTSAQKNPTAFYLCASRTYLGTGYYGYTFGSGTRLTVV.

V is TRBV7-3 and J is TRBJ2-3, with D possibly matching TRBD2 (7 bases). This CDR3 contains 15 residues. Trimming took off 0 bases at V and 5 bases at J, with 12 bases between the two ends. Germline assignment: CDR1 SGHTA and CDR2 FQGTGA. This CDR3 is CASSLTGGGLDTQYF. DNA for the CDR3: TGTGCCAGCAGCTTAACGGGCGGGGGCTTAGATACGCAGTATTTT.

This clone was seen a single time. The rearrangement links TRBV19 to TRBJ2-1; possible D gene TRBD1, 6 bases. Germline CDR1 is LNHDA and CDR2 is SQIVND (reference sequence). V shed 5 bases and J shed 2 bases, with 16 bases lying between them. The CDR3 runs 16 residues. As DNA, the CDR3 is TGTGCCAGTAGTTCCACAGGGAGACGGCCCTACAATGAGCAGTTCTTC. Its translation is CASSSTGRRPYNEQFF.

The gene calls are TRBV6-2 or TRBV6-3 and TRBJ2-3; D call uncertain. Germline V gene lookup returns CDR1 MNHEY and CDR2 SVGEGT. Trimming pared 0 bases from V and 5 bases from J, leaving 9 bases between. CDR3 length: 14 amino acids. The CDR3 bases are TGTGCCAGCAGTTACTCGGCGGTGATAGATACGCAGTATTTT. This codes for CASSYSAVIDTQYF.